This T cell receptor (beta chain) was captured by sequencing in a study of glioma-infiltrating T cells. Study-wide results and limits: Non-neoplastic patients had below-expected tissue-blood divergence, while all gliomas exceeded expectation.

TCR alpha and beta CDR3 regions were amplified from RNA using iRepertoire nested multiplex PCR. TCRdb re-derived calls from the multiplex PCR reads in MiXCR, one entry per CDR3 protein. The sample includes a few hundred thousand distinct CDR3 sequences, roughly two fifths of them seen just once. Concerning this clonotype itself: Antigen unknown.

Looked up from germline, CDR1 is SNHLY and CDR2 is FYNNEI. The CDR3 is 14 residues long. Trimming took off 4 bases at V and 6 bases at J, with 13 bases between the two ends. The chain links TRBV2 to TRBJ1-5; D ambiguous. This TCR came from a human donor with low-grade glioma or glioblastoma, undergoing nonglioma brain surgery, or in good health (not recorded which). Material: glioma tissue, nonneoplastic brain tissue, or PBMCs (not recorded which). The CDR3 region is CASSGRSVLQPQHF. The CDR3 DNA sequence: TGTGCCAGCAGTGGAAGGTCGGTCCTTCAGCCCCAGCATTTT.